This T cell receptor beta chain stems from a study of T cell responses to AZD1222 COVID-19 vaccine. Study-wide results and caveats: Possibly, clonal diversity was underestimated; donors were largely white British and included more females. Nearly half of the spike-specific TCRs reportedly recognize variant regions that carry no mutations.

The protocol was immunoSEQ multiplex PCR, while the TCRdb copy is restricted to in-frame clones and leaves out a portion. The sample holds some 150,000 clones, around 87% seen once. As regards this clone: Its antigen is as yet unknown.

V lost 6 bases, J lost 5 bases, and 13 bases stayed unmatched. CDR1 and CDR2 from the germline V gene are MDHEN and SYDVKM. The CDR3 is 17 amino acids. Second doses were pooled across both intervals (about 4 or about 12 weeks). The chain uses TRBV28 and TRBJ2-2; 9 bases fit TRBD2. Sequencing was performed on peripheral blood, taken 28 days after the second AZD1222 dose. This clonotype was sampled from an adult who received the AZD1222 COVID-19 vaccine. The DNA for the CDR3 is TGTGCCAGCAGAGGGTTGGATAGCGGGAGTTGGACCGGGGAGCTGTTTTTT. Translation gives CASRGLDSGSWTGELFF. The entire variable domain, with the rest obtained from reference TRBV28 and TRBJ2-2, is as follows: DVKVTQSSRYLVKRTGEKVFLECVQDMDHENMFWYRQDPGLGLRLIYFSYDVKMKEKGDIPEGYSVSREKKERFSLILESASTNQTSMYLCASRGLDSGSWTGELFFGEGSRLTVL.